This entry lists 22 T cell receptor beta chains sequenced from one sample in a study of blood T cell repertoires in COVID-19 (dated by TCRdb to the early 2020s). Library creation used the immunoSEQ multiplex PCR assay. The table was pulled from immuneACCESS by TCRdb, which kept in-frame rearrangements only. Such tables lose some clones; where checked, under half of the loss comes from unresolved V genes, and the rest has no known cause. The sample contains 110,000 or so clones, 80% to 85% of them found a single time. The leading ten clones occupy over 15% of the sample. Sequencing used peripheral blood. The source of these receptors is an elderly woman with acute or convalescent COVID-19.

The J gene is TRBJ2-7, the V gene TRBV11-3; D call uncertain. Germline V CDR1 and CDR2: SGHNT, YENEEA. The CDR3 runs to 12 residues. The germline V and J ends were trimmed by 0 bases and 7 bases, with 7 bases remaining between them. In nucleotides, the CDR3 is TGTGCCAGCAGCTTAGACCCCTCGGAGCAGTACGTC. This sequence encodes CASSLDPSEQYV.

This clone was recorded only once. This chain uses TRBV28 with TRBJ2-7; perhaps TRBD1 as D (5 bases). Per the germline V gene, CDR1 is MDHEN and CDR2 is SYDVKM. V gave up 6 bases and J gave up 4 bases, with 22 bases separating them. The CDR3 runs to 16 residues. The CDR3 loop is CASSPPGRQGSYEQYF. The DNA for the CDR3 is TGTGCCAGCAGCCCCCCGGGTCGGCAGGGCTCTTACGAGCAGTACTTC.

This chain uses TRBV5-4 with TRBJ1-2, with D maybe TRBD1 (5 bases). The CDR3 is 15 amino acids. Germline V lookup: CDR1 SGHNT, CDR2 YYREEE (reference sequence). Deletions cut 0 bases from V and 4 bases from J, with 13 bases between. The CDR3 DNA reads TGTGCCAGCAGCTTGGAGAGTCAGGGAGGCTATGGCTACACCTTC. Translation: CASSLESQGGYGYTF.

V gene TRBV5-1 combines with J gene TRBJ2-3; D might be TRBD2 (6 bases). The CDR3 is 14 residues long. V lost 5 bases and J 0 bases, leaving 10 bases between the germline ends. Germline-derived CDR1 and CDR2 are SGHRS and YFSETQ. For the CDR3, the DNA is TGCGCCAGCAGGGGAGGCGGGAGCACAGATACGCAGTATTTT. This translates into CASRGGGSTDTQYF.

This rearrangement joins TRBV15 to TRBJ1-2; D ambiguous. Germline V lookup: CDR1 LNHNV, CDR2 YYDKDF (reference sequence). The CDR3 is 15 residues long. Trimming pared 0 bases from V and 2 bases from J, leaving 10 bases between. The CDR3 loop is CATSRDYEGNYGYTF. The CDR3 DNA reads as TGTGCCACCAGCAGAGATTATGAGGGAAACTATGGCTACACCTTC.

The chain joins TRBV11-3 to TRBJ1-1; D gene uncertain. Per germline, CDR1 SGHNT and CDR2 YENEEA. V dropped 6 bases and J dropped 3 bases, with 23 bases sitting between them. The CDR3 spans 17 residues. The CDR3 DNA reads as TGTGCCAGCAGTTTAAGTCGACTTGGCGAGATGGACACTGAAGCTTTCTTT. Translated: CASSLSRLGEMDTEAFF. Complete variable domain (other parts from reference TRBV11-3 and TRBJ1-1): EAGVVQSPRYKIIEKKQPVAFWCNPISGHNTLYWYLQNLGQGPELLIRYENEEAVDDSQLPKDRFSAERLKGVDSTLKIQPAELGDSAVYLCASSLSRLGEMDTEAFFGQGTRLTVV.

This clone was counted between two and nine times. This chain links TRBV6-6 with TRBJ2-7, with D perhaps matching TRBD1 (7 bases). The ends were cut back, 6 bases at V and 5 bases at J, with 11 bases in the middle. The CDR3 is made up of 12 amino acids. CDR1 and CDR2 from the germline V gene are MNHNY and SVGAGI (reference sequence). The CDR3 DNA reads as TGTGCCAGCAGCCAGGGGGGACACGAGCAGTACGTC. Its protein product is CASSQGGHEQYV.

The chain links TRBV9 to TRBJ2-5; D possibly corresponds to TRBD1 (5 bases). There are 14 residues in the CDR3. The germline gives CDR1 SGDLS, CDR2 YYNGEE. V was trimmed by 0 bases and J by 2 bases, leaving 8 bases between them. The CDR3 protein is CASSVGQPQETQYF. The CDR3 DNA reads TGTGCCAGCAGCGTAGGACAGCCGCAAGAGACCCAGTACTTC.

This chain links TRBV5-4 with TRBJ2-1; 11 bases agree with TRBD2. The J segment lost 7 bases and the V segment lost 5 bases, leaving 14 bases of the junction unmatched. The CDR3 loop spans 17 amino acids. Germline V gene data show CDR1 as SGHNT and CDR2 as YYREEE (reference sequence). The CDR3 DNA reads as TGTGCCAGCAGTAGGTTAGCGGGAGGGAGGGATGGTAATGAGCAGTTCTTC. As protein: CASSRLAGGRDGNEQFF.

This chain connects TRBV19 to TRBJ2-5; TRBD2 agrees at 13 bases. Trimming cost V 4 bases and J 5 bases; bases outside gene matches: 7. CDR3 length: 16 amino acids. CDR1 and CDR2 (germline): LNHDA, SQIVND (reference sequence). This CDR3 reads CASSTGGLAGRETQYF. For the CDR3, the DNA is TGTGCCAGTAGTACCGGGGGACTAGCGGGACGGGAGACCCAGTACTTC.

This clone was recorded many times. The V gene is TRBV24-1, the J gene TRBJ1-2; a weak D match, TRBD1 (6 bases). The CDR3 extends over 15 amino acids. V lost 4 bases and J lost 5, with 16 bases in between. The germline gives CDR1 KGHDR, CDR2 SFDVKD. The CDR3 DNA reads TGTGCCACCAGTGAGGACAGTACTGGACTTTATGGCTACACCTTC. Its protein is CATSEDSTGLYGYTF.

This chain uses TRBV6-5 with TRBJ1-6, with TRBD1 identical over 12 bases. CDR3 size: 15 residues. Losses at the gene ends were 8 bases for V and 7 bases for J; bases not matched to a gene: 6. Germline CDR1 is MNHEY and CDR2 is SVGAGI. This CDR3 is CASQGQGAMNSPLHF. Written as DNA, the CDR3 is TGTGCCAGCCAGGGACAGGGGGCGATGAATTCACCCCTCCACTTT.

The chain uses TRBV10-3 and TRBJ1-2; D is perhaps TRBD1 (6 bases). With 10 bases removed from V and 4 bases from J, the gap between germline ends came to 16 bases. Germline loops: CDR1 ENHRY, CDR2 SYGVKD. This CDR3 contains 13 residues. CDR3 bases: TGTGCCAACGGACAGAGTCCTGGCTATGGCTACACCTTC. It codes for CANGQSPGYGYTF.

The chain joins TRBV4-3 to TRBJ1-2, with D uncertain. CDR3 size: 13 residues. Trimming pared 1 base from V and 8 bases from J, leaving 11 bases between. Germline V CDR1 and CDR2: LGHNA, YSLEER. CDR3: CASSQAGGKGYTF. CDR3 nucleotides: TGCGCCAGCAGCCAAGCGGGCGGGAAAGGCTACACCTTC.

The CDR3 region has the DNA TGCGCCAGCAGCCTGGGGCTAGCGGGAGACAATGAGCAGTTCTTC. Translating it yields CASSLGLAGDNEQFF. The rearrangement joins TRBV4-3 to TRBJ2-1, with 10 bases lining up with TRBD2. The V segment lost 4 bases and the J segment 5 bases; nucleotides outside the gene matches: 5. Germline CDR1 is LGHNA and CDR2 is YSLEER. The CDR3 has 15 amino acids.

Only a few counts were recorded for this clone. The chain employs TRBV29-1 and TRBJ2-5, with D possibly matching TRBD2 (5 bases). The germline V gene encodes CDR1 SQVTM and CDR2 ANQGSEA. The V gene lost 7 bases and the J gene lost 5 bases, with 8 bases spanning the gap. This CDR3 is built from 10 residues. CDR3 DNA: TGCAGCGCGAGAGGGGAGACCCAGTACTTC. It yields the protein CSARGETQYF.

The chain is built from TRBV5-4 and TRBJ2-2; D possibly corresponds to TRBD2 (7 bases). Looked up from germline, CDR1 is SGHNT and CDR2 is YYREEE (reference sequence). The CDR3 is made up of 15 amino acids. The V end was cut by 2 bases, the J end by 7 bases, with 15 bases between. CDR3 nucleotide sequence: TGTGCCAGCAGCTTAGGGGGGACTAAGGGCGGGGAGCTGTTTTTT. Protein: CASSLGGTKGGELFF.

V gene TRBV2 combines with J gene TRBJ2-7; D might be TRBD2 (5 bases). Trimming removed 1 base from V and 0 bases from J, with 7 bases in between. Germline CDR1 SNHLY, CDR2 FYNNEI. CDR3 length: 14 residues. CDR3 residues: CASSEGAGSYEQYV. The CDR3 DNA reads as TGTGCCAGCAGTGAAGGGGCGGGCTCCTACGAGCAGTACGTC.

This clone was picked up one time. CDR3: CASSIMGRGTNEKLFF. CDR3 sequence (DNA): TGTGCCAGTAGTATTATGGGGAGGGGAACTAATGAAAAACTGTTTTTT. The chain uses TRBV19 and TRBJ1-4, with D perhaps matching TRBD1 (5 bases). CDR1 is LNHDA, CDR2 SQIVND, per germline (reference sequence). V lost 3 bases and J lost 1, with 12 bases in between. The length of the CDR3 is 16 residues.

CDR3 residues: CSGDRANTEAFF. Here the CDR3 DNA reads TGCAGCGGTGACAGGGCGAACACTGAAGCTTTCTTT. The gene calls are TRBV29-1 and TRBJ1-1, with TRBD1 matching over 7 bases. The CDR3 contains 12 residues. Germline assignment: CDR1 SQVTM and CDR2 ANQGSEA. V lost 7 bases, J lost 1 base, and 3 bases stayed unmatched.

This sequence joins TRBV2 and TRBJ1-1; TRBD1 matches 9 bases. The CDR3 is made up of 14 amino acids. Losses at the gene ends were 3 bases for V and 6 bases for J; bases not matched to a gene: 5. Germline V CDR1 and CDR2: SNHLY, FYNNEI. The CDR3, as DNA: TGTGCCAGCAGTGACCGGGACAGGGATCCTGAAGCTTTCTTT. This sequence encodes CASSDRDRDPEAFF.

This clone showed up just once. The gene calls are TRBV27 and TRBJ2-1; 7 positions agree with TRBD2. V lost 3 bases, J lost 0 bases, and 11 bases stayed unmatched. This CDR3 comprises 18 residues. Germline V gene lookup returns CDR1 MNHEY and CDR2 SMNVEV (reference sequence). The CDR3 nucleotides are TGTGCCAGCAGTTTCGGGAGGTCTAGCGGATCCTCCTACAATGAGCAGTTCTTC. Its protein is CASSFGRSSGSSYNEQFF.